Each of the 23 T cell receptor beta chains below was sequenced from the same sample in a study of blood T cell repertoires in COVID-19. The protocol was immunoSEQ multiplex PCR, while the TCRdb copy is restricted to in-frame clones and leaves out a portion. The profile shows about 220,000 clones, 88% of them singletons. The sequenced sample consisted of PBMCs or T cells enriched from blood (not recorded which). The receptors were gathered from a woman in her 30s who had recovered from COVID-19.

A single count supports this clone. For the CDR3, the DNA is TGTGCCAGCTCACCAGGAGAGGGACAGGGAGATACGCAGTATTTT. Protein: CASSPGEGQGDTQYF. The chain has TRBV18 and TRBJ2-3, with 9 bases fitting TRBD1. The germline gives CDR1 KGHSH, CDR2 LQKENI. There are 15 residues in the CDR3. V shed 2 bases and J 5 bases; nucleotides not matched to a gene: 5.

This chain joins TRBV5-1 and TRBJ1-5, with D unresolved. The CDR3 extends over 14 amino acids. Germline CDR1 SGHRS, CDR2 YFSETQ. V lost 4 bases and J 0 bases, leaving 8 bases between the germline ends. The CDR3 DNA is TGCGCCAGCAGCAGCGGGAATAGCAATCAGCCCCAGCATTTT. Amino acids: CASSSGNSNQPQHF. The full variable domain, completed using reference TRBV5-1 and TRBJ1-5, is KAGVTQTPRYLIKTRGQQVTLSCSPISGHRSVSWYQQTPGQGLQFLFEYFSETQRNKGNFPGRFSGRQFSNSRSEMNVSTLELGDSALYLCASSSGNSNQPQHFGDGTRLSIL.

The chain recombines TRBV6-2 or TRBV6-3 with TRBJ2-7; 11 bases are shared with TRBD1. The CDR3 sequence is 15 residues long. Trimming cost V 2 bases and J 6 bases; bases outside gene matches: 6. Germline assignment: CDR1 MNHEY and CDR2 SVGEGT. The CDR3 protein is CASSYLRTGGVEQYF. The DNA for the CDR3 is TGTGCCAGCAGTTACCTGCGGACAGGGGGCGTCGAGCAGTACTTC.

V is TRBV7-8 and J is TRBJ2-7; D is perhaps TRBD2 (5 bases). CDR3 length: 14 residues. Germline V lookup: CDR1 SGHVS, CDR2 FQNEAQ. Trimming removed 5 bases at V and 4 bases at J, with 15 bases between. The CDR3 bases are TGTGCCAGCAGCCTACGGACTGGGTTTTACGAGCAGTACTTC. Encoded protein: CASSLRTGFYEQYF.

The J gene is TRBJ2-3, the V gene TRBV27, with D hard to call. V was shortened by 5 bases and J by 6 bases, with 6 bases between the two germline ends. The CDR3 is 11 amino acids. CDR1 and CDR2 (germline): MNHEY, SMNVEV (reference sequence). The CDR3 region is CASSRLDTQYF. As DNA, the CDR3 is TGTGCCAGCAGTAGACTGGATACGCAGTATTTT.

This clone was found a few times. The chain employs TRBV7-8 and TRBJ1-2, with 8 bases matching TRBD1. This CDR3 contains 15 residues. Germline trimming cut 5 bases from V and 8 bases from J; bases unmatched to any gene: 13. From germline, CDR1 is SGHVS and CDR2 FQNEAQ. CDR3 sequence: CASSTRQGRQGGYTF. As DNA, the CDR3 is TGTGCCAGCAGCACCCGACAGGGGAGGCAGGGAGGCTACACCTTC.

The gene calls are TRBV27 and TRBJ1-6; 7 bases align to TRBD1. Germline V gene sequence: CDR1 MNHEY, CDR2 SMNVEV (reference sequence). Trimming at V came to 5 bases and at J to 9 bases, leaving 16 bases not matched to a gene. The CDR3 has 17 residues. The CDR3 DNA reads as TGTGCCAGCAGTAAACACAGGGGAAAGGTCGCATTTTCACCCCTCCACTTT. It is translated as CASSKHRGKVAFSPLHF.

The CDR3 reads CASSEETGGLYGYTF. In DNA, the CDR3 is TGTGCCAGCAGTGAAGAGACAGGGGGCCTCTATGGCTACACCTTC. The chain recombines TRBV25-1 with TRBJ1-2; 10 nucleotides match TRBD1. This CDR3 has 15 residues. The germline CDR1 and CDR2 sequences are MGHDK and SYGVNS. V lost 2 bases to trimming and J lost 4 bases; unmatched junction nucleotides: 4.

The gene calls are TRBV6-6 and TRBJ1-5; unclear D gene. The V gene's germline CDR1 is MNHNY and CDR2 SVGAGI (reference sequence). The CDR3 length is 12 residues. V lost 8 bases and J lost 4, with 9 bases in between. CDR3 sequence reads: CASGFRNQPQHF. The CDR3 coding sequence is TGTGCCAGCGGATTCAGGAATCAGCCCCAGCATTTT.

The chain recombines TRBV3-1 (or the pseudogene TRBV3-2) with TRBJ2-1; possibly TRBD2 for D (5 bases). V dropped 10 bases and J dropped 2 bases, with 18 bases sitting between them. Germline V CDR1 and CDR2: LGHDT, YNNKEL (reference sequence). This CDR3 is 15 amino acids long. DNA of the CDR3: TGTGCCACTGGACGCGAGCGGCCCCCCTACAATGAGCAGTTCTTC. This translates into CATGRERPPYNEQFF.

This clone was seen once. The chain recombines TRBV6-4 with TRBJ1-5, with a tentative D call TRBD1 (5 bases). CDR1 is MRHNA, CDR2 SNTAGT, per germline. The CDR3 is 13 residues long. V was clipped by 7 bases and J by 3 bases, with 10 bases between them. The CDR3 loop is CASIRVLNQPQHF. The CDR3 bases are TGTGCCAGCATCAGGGTCCTCAATCAGCCCCAGCATTTT.

The chain has TRBV5-1 and TRBJ1-1; the match to TRBD1 covers 9 bases. Germline V gives CDR1 SGHRS, CDR2 YFSETQ. This CDR3 is 15 amino acids long. Germline trimming cut 5 bases from V and 4 bases from J; bases unmatched to any gene: 9. Here the CDR3 reads CASSPGTGRGTEAFF. The CDR3 DNA follows: TGCGCCAGCAGTCCCGGGACAGGGAGGGGCACTGAAGCTTTCTTT.

In its sample, this clone was seen many times. This chain connects TRBV4-1 to TRBJ1-2, with D possibly matching TRBD1 (6 bases). The CDR3 covers 14 residues. Germline CDR1 and CDR2: MGHRA and YSYEKL. With 0 bases removed from V and 4 bases from J, the gap between germline ends came to 9 bases. The CDR3: CASSQDQGTYGYTF. The CDR3 nucleotides read TGCGCCAGCAGCCAAGATCAGGGGACCTATGGCTACACCTTC.

This clone has only a few counts. The rearrangement uses TRBV5-1 and TRBJ1-6, with D tentatively TRBD1 (6 bases). CDR3 size: 18 residues. V was pared by 4 bases and J by 0 bases, with 17 bases between. The V gene's germline CDR1 is SGHRS and CDR2 YFSETQ. The CDR3 is CASSLRQVQSSYNSPLHF. The CDR3 bases are TGCGCCAGCAGCCTCAGACAGGTTCAGAGCTCCTATAATTCACCCCTCCACTTT.

The rearrangement joins TRBV6-2 or TRBV6-3 to TRBJ1-5; TRBD1 is a possible D gene (5 bases). Trimming removed 0 bases from V and 0 bases from J, with 15 bases in between. The V gene's germline CDR1 is MNHEY and CDR2 SVGEGT. This CDR3 contains 18 residues. CDR3 DNA: TGTGCCAGCAGTTACTCGATAACCAGGGCCTATAGCAATCAGCCCCAGCATTTT. Its protein product is CASSYSITRAYSNQPQHF.

CDR3 in amino acids: CASSLPPNYGYTF. CDR3 bases: TGTGCCAGCAGTCTCCCCCCTAACTATGGCTACACCTTC. The chain employs TRBV5-4 and TRBJ1-2; D is uncertain. The CDR3 is made up of 13 amino acids. The V end lost 5 bases, the J end lost 0 bases, and 8 bases lay between the germline ends. Germline V CDR1 and CDR2: SGHNT, YYREEE (reference sequence).

The chain uses TRBV11-2 and TRBJ2-3, with 9 bases aligning to TRBD2. The CDR3 covers 18 residues. V dropped 0 bases and J dropped 2; count of bases not matched to a gene: 9. CDR1 and CDR2 (germline): SGHAT, FQNNGV. CDR3: CASSLDLSGGAITDTQYF. The CDR3 DNA is TGTGCCAGCAGCTTAGATCTTAGCGGGGGAGCAATCACAGATACGCAGTATTTT.

The genes are TRBV25-1 and TRBJ1-2; TRBD1 is a possible D gene (5 bases). The CDR3 sequence is 15 residues long. V lost 4 bases, J lost 4 bases, and 16 bases lay in between. Germline V gene data show CDR1 as MGHDK and CDR2 as SYGVNS. The CDR3 nucleotides read TGTGCCAGCAGTGCCCGGGGACTAAGGGGCTATGGCTACACCTTC. Its protein is CASSARGLRGYGYTF.

CDR3 amino acids: CASSHRWAGAYNEQFF. CDR3 in DNA: TGCGCCAGCAGCCATCGGTGGGCGGGGGCCTACAATGAGCAGTTCTTC. This chain joins TRBV4-3 and TRBJ2-1, with 7 bases that match TRBD2. The CDR3 is 16 residues long. With 3 bases clipped from V and 2 bases from J, the junction kept 7 bases outside the gene matches. The V gene's germline CDR1 is LGHNA and CDR2 YSLEER.

This clone has only one observation. This sequence joins TRBV10-3 and TRBJ1-5, with TRBD1 matching 7 bases. Germline values: CDR1 ENHRY, CDR2 SYGVKD. With 3 bases clipped from V and 3 bases from J, the junction kept 2 bases outside the gene matches. The CDR3 is 14 residues long. CDR3 in amino acids: CAISDGTVNQPQHF. The CDR3 DNA is TGTGCCATCAGTGATGGGACAGTCAATCAGCCCCAGCATTTT.

This clone has a handful of counts. The chain combines TRBV11-2 with TRBJ1-3; TRBD1 agrees at 8 bases. Germline V lookup: CDR1 SGHAT, CDR2 FQNNGV. This CDR3 is built from 16 residues. After removal of 3 bases from V and 1 base from J, the junction contained 5 bases not matched to a gene. This chain's CDR3 is CASSFTTGGSGNTIYF. The CDR3 region has the DNA TGTGCCAGCAGCTTCACTACAGGGGGATCTGGAAACACCATATATTTT.

On this clone: The same CDR3 arises from other DNA sequences in this sample as well. The chain joins TRBV19 to TRBJ2-3; TRBD1 agrees at 8 bases. The germline V gene has CDR1 LNHDA and CDR2 SQIVND (reference sequence). This CDR3 spans 14 amino acids. Trimming took 5 bases from V and 2 from J; bases not matched to a gene: 3. The chain's CDR3 is CASSQGANTDTQYF. The CDR3 DNA reads TGTGCCAGTAGTCAGGGGGCGAACACAGATACGCAGTATTTT.

The chain combines TRBV7-9 with TRBJ1-1, with D uncertain. This CDR3 is built from 12 residues. V lost 5 bases and J 1 base, leaving 5 bases between the germline ends. CDR1 is SEHNR, CDR2 FQNEAQ, per germline (reference sequence). The CDR3 here is CASSHGNTEAFF. The CDR3 bases are TGTGCCAGCAGCCACGGGAACACTGAAGCTTTCTTT.